The 21 T cell receptor delta chains reported below all come from one sample, sequenced in a study of gamma-delta chains in newborns, infants, children. TCRdb redid the clone calls on the reads with CATT. The sample includes 9,000 to 13,000 delta-chain clones, approximately 8.2% seen only once; the top ten take roughly 3.8%. Sequencing was carried out using blood. All receptors come from a child who was a newborn, infant or young child, either healthy, febrile or measles-vaccinated (not recorded which).

The rearrangement joins TRDV2 to TRDJ1; 7 positions match TRDD3. This CDR3 region has 15 residues. CDR1 is GEAIGNYY, CDR2 EKD, per germline. With V trimmed by 2 bases and J by 0 bases, 5 bases remained unmatched. The CDR3 DNA reads TGTGCCTGTGACAGGGTGCTGGGGGACACCGATAAACTCATCTTT. Translation gives CACDRVLGDTDKLIF.

This clone was observed a handful of times. The rearrangement joins TRDV2 to TRDJ3; D is unresolved. This CDR3 has 18 residues. V was clipped by 4 bases and J by 0 bases, with 15 bases between them. Germline assignment: CDR1 GEAIGNYY and CDR2 EKD. The CDR3 nucleotides are TGTGCCTGTGATTCCGTACGGGTCAGCTCCTGGGACACCCGACAGATGTTTTTC. As protein: CACDSVRVSSWDTRQMFF.

About this clone: Its ends do not fully match the called genes, so a read error is possible. V and J are TRDV2 and TRDJ1, with 7 positions matching TRDD3. The CDR3 is 19 amino acids. Germline V gene sequence: CDR1 GEAIGNYY, CDR2 EKD. This CDR3 is CACVTLYSSGGPAADKLIF. Written as DNA, the CDR3 is TGTGCCTGTGTCACCTTATACTCATCTGGGGGCCCCGCGGCCGATAAACTCATCTTT.

This clone appeared a few times. The sample contains more than one DNA sequence encoding this CDR3. The chain combines TRDV2 with TRDJ1; D call uncertain. Trimming took off 1 base at V and 2 bases at J, with 10 bases between the two ends. Germline values: CDR1 GEAIGNYY, CDR2 EKD. This CDR3 spans 14 amino acids. In DNA, the CDR3 is TGTGCCTGTGACACACTGCGTTCTACCGATAAACTCATCTTT. Protein: CACDTLRSTDKLIF.

In its sample, this clone was seen a few times. This rearrangement joins TRDV2 to TRDJ3; perhaps TRDD3 as D (6 bases). The germline gives CDR1 GEAIGNYY, CDR2 EKD. The CDR3 covers 19 residues. Between the trimmed V and J ends, which lost 0 bases and 0 bases, there was a span of 14 bases. The CDR3 reads CACDTASGASSWDTRQMFF. CDR3 DNA: TGTGCCTGTGACACCGCGTCTGGGGCGAGCTCCTGGGACACCCGACAGATGTTTTTC.

The sample holds a few counts of this clone. Distinct nucleotide sequences in the sample also encode this CDR3. The chain links TRDV2 to TRDJ3; D not certain. V lost 0 bases and J 0 bases, leaving 11 bases between the germline ends. Germline assignment: CDR1 GEAIGNYY and CDR2 EKD. This CDR3 is built from 18 residues. CDR3 DNA sequence: TGTGCCTGTGACACCGCGGGGCCCTCCTCCTGGGACACCCGACAGATGTTTTTC. This gives the protein CACDTAGPSSWDTRQMFF.

This chain links TRDV2 with TRDJ1; TRDD3 might be the D (5 bases). The CDR3 runs to 16 residues. Germline V gene sequence: CDR1 GEAIGNYY, CDR2 EKD. V was pared by 3 bases and J by 0 bases, with 16 bases between. CDR3 DNA sequence: TGTGCCTGTGACGGGGTAGGGAGGGGACACACCGATAAACTCATCTTT. Protein: CACDGVGRGHTDKLIF.

This clone has more than one count but fewer than ten. V gene TRDV2 combines with J gene TRDJ1, with D tentatively TRDD3 (5 bases). This CDR3 spans 15 amino acids. Trimming took off 3 bases at V and 0 bases at J, with 13 bases between the two ends. CDR1 GEAIGNYY and CDR2 EKD come from the germline V gene. The CDR3, as DNA: TGTGCCTGTGACCGTAGTAGGGGGTACACCGATAAACTCATCTTT. This translates into CACDRSRGYTDKLIF.

This clone has more than one count but fewer than ten. This sequence joins TRDV2 and TRDJ1; 9 bases line up with TRDD3. The CDR3 loop spans 20 amino acids. The germline gives CDR1 GEAIGNYY, CDR2 EKD. J lost 0 bases, V lost 1 base, and 17 bases had no gene match. Here the CDR3 DNA reads TGTGCCTGTGACACTTTTTTCGGGCTGGGGGATTATACGTACACCGATAAACTCATCTTT. Translating it yields CACDTFFGLGDYTYTDKLIF.

In this sample, this clone turned up a few times. This likely came from a read error, as a far larger clone is one base away. The chain links TRDV2 to TRDJ1, with a tentative D call TRDD2 (5 bases). Per the germline V gene, CDR1 is GEAIGNYY and CDR2 is EKD. The CDR3 is 16 residues long. The DNA for the CDR3 is TGTGCCCGTGACACCCTGCTAGCTTCCAGCACCGATAAACTCATCTTT. The encoded protein is CARDTLLASSTDKLIF.

A note on this clone: Other nucleotide sequences in the sample specify the same CDR3. Written as DNA, the CDR3 is TGTGCCTGTGACATACTGGGGGATACCTCCTGGGACACCCGACAGATGTTTTTC. This gives the protein CACDILGDTSWDTRQMFF. The chain employs TRDV2 and TRDJ3, with 12 nucleotides matching TRDD3. This CDR3 has 18 residues. V gave up 2 bases and J gave up 0 bases; unmatched junction bases: 1. Germline CDR1 GEAIGNYY, CDR2 EKD.

This clone was counted a few times. The rearrangement uses TRDV2 and TRDJ3; 7 positions agree with TRDD3. CDR3 size: 19 residues. The trim removed 0 bases at V and 0 bases at J, leaving 7 bases unmatched. Germline CDR1 GEAIGNYY, CDR2 EKD. The CDR3 region is CACDTVGDVSSWDTRQMFF. CDR3 nucleotide sequence: TGTGCCTGTGACACCGTGGGGGACGTAAGCTCCTGGGACACCCGACAGATGTTTTTC.

In its sample, this clone was seen a few times. The rearrangement joins TRDV2 to TRDJ1; 7 bases map to TRDD3. The CDR3 spans 18 residues. Germline V gene sequence: CDR1 GEAIGNYY, CDR2 EKD. V trimming: 0 bases; J trimming: 4 bases; junction bases outside the gene matches: 16. This CDR3 is CACDTLPLGGSGGDKLIF. In DNA form, the CDR3 reads TGTGCCTGTGACACCCTGCCGTTGGGGGGATCCGGCGGCGATAAACTCATCTTT.

In this sample, this clone turned up a few times. The chain is built from TRDV2 and TRDJ1; D unclear. CDR1 and CDR2 from the germline V gene are GEAIGNYY and EKD. This CDR3 contains 15 residues. Trimming left V 0 bases short and J 2 bases short, with 12 bases between. The CDR3 DNA reads as TGTGCCTGTGACACCGTATCTCGAAGTACCGATAAACTCATCTTT. Protein product: CACDTVSRSTDKLIF.

The rearrangement joins TRDV2 to TRDJ2; TRDD3 aligns across 7 bases. The CDR3 contains 18 residues. The V segment lost 1 base and the J segment 1 base; nucleotides outside the gene matches: 11. Germline V gene data show CDR1 as GEAIGNYY and CDR2 as EKD. CDR3 amino acids: CACDTLGGTRRLTAQLFF. The CDR3 nucleotides read TGTGCCTGTGACACTCTGGGGGGGACACGTCGTTTGACAGCACAACTCTTCTTT.

V gene TRDV2 combines with J gene TRDJ1; TRDD3 matches 9 bases. CDR3 length: 20 amino acids. Trimming cost V 0 bases and J 0 bases; bases outside gene matches: 16. The V gene's germline CDR1 is GEAIGNYY and CDR2 EKD. The CDR3 nucleotides are TGTGCCTGTGACACCTTGGGACTACTGGGGGACGAGAGGGACACCGATAAACTCATCTTT. Protein product: CACDTLGLLGDERDTDKLIF.

This clone was counted only a few times. The chain has TRDV2 and TRDJ3; 8 bases agree with TRDD3. Germline CDR1 and CDR2: GEAIGNYY and EKD. After removal of 0 bases from V and 0 bases from J, the junction contained 6 bases not matched to a gene. The CDR3 contains 19 residues. Here the CDR3 reads CACDTVLGGSSWDTRQMFF. As DNA, the CDR3 is TGTGCCTGTGACACCGTACTGGGGGGAAGCTCCTGGGACACCCGACAGATGTTTTTC.

The chain employs TRAV29/DV5 and TRDJ1; 9 bases are shared with TRDD3. Germline-derived CDR1 and CDR2 are NSMFDY and ISSIKDK. J was trimmed by 0 bases and V by 0 bases; bases with no gene match: 18. CDR3 length equals 20 residues. This CDR3 is CAASARLTLLLGDYTDKLIF. For the CDR3, the DNA is TGTGCAGCAAGCGCGCGGCTGACCCTCTTACTGGGGGACTACACCGATAAACTCATCTTT.

By share, this clone counts as medium-sized (0.01 to 0.1%). A clone one base away is much larger, so this may be a read error. This rearrangement joins TRDV2 to TRDJ1, with 11 nucleotides matching TRDD3. This CDR3 contains 14 residues. J was trimmed by 4 bases and V by 2 bases; bases with no gene match: 2. Germline CDR1 reads GEAIGNYY; CDR2 reads EKD. CDR3 in DNA: TGTGCCTGTGACATACTGGGGGATAACGATAAACTCATCTTT. Its translation is CACDILGDNDKLIF.

Concerning this clone: The identical CDR3 is also encoded by other nucleotide sequences in the sample. The chain has TRAV29/DV5 and TRDJ1; D may be TRDD3 (6 bases). Trimming took 2 bases from V and 1 from J, leaving 27 bases between them. Germline CDR1 is NSMFDY and CDR2 is ISSIKDK. The CDR3 loop spans 19 amino acids. CDR3 region: CAASLTAGTGNRPTDKLIF. CDR3 DNA: TGTGCAGCAAGTCTTACAGCTGGAACTGGGAACCGACCCACCGATAAACTCATCTTT.

Turning to this clone: Other nucleotide sequences in the sample specify the same CDR3. The gene calls are TRDV2 and TRDJ1, with TRDD3 matching over 11 bases. Germline V lookup: CDR1 GEAIGNYY, CDR2 EKD. The CDR3 extends over 17 amino acids. Trimming took 0 bases from V and 3 from J; bases not matched to a gene: 8. The CDR3 reads CACDTPFVGDTSDKLIF. CDR3 DNA sequence: TGTGCCTGTGACACCCCTTTTGTGGGGGATACGTCCGATAAACTCATCTTT.